This TCR beta chain originates from a study of blood T cell repertoires in COVID-19. Germline V gene data show CDR1 as SGHRS and CDR2 as YFSETQ. The V and J ends lost 0 bases and 0 bases respectively, with 7 bases between them. The CDR3 runs to 15 residues. Seattle researchers signed up patients amid active infection and tracked them longitudinally. Methods used by the authors: Estimation of nucleated cell counts was performed using reference gene primer amplification. Measured with immunoSEQ multiplex PCR; TCRdb has only the in-frame clones, and not every one. V and J calls and clone size are as listed in that table; D and trimming were resolved from the DNA. The repertoire holds 300,000 to 350,000 clones, with roughly 89% as singletons.

The gene calls are TRBV5-1 and TRBJ1-5; perhaps TRBD1 as D (5 bases). The sample taken for sequencing was peripheral blood. This clonotype was sampled from an older woman with COVID-19, enrolled during active disease. The CDR3 DNA sequence: TGCGCCAGCAGCTTGGCCCAGGGTAGCAATCAGCCCCAGCATTTT. As protein: CASSLAQGSNQPQHF.